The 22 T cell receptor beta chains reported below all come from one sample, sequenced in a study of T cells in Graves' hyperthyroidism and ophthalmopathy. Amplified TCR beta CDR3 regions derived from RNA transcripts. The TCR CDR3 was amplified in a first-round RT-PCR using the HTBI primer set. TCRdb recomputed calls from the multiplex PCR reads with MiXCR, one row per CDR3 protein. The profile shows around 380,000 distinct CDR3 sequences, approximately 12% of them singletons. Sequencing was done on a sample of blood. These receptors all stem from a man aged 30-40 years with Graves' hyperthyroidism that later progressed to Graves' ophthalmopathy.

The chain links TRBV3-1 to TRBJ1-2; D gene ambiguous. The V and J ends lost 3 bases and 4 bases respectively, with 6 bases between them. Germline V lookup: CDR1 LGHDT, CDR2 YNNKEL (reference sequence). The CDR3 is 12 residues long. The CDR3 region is CASSQTRYGYTF. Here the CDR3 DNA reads TGTGCCAGCAGCCAGACGCGCTATGGCTACACCTTC.

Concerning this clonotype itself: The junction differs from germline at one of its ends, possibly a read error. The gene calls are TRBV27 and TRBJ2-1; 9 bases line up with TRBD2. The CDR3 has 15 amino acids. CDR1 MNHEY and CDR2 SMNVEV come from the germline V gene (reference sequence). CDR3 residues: CARSFAGGPYNEQFF. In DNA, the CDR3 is TGTGCCCGCAGTTTTGCGGGGGGGCCTTACAATGAGCAGTTCTTC.

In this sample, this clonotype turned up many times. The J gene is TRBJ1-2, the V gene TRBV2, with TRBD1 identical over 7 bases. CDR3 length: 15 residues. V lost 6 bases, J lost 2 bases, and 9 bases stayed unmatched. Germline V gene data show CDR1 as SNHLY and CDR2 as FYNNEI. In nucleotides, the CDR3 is TGTGCCAGCAGCCCCAGGGGGTCTAACAACTATGGCTACACCTTC. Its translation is CASSPRGSNNYGYTF.

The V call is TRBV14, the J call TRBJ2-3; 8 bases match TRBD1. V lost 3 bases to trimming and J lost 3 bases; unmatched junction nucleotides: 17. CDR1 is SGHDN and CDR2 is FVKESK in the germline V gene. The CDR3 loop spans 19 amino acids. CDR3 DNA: TGTGCCAGCAGCCACAGAGGGCCAGGGGGCGCGATGTGGACAGATACGCAGTATTTT. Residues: CASSHRGPGGAMWTDTQYF.

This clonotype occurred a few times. CDR3 amino acids: CASGSYRSSNQPQHF. In DNA form, the CDR3 reads TGTGCCAGCGGTTCTTACAGGAGTAGCAATCAGCCCCAGCATTTT. V gene TRBV28 combines with J gene TRBJ1-5; D may be TRBD1 (5 bases). The length of the CDR3 is 15 residues. Trimming pared 8 bases from V and 0 bases from J, leaving 14 bases between. The germline V gene has CDR1 MDHEN and CDR2 SYDVKM. The whole variable domain, filled in from reference TRBV28 and TRBJ1-5, reads DVKVTQSSRYLVKRTGEKVFLECVQDMDHENMFWYRQDPGLGLRLIYFSYDVKMKEKGDIPEGYSVSREKKERFSLILESASTNQTSMYLCASGSYRSSNQPQHFGDGTRLSIL.

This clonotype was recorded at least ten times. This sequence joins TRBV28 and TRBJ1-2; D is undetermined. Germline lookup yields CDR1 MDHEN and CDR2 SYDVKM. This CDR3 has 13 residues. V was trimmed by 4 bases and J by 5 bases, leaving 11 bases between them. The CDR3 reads CASSSLQQYGYTF. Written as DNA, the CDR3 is TGTGCCAGCAGTTCCTTACAGCAGTATGGCTACACCTTC.

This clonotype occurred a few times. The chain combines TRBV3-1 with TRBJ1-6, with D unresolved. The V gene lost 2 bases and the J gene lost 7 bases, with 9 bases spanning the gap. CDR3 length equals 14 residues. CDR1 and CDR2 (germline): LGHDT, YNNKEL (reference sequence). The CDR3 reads CASSQSLQNSPLHF. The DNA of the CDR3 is TGTGCCAGCAGCCAATCGCTCCAAAATTCACCCCTCCACTTT.

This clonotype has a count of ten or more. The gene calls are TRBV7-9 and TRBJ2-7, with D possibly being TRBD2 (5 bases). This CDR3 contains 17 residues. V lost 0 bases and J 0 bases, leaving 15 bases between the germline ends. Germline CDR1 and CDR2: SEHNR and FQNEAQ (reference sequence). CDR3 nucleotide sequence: TGTGCCAGCAGCTTAGCCTTCTGGACGGGGAGCTCCTACGAGCAGTACTTC. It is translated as CASSLAFWTGSSYEQYF.

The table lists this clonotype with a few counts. CDR3 sequence (DNA): TGTGCCAGCAGTTTAGACAGCTCCCTGAATTCACCCCTCCACTTT. Translated, it gives CASSLDSSLNSPLHF. This chain joins TRBV12-3 or TRBV12-4 and TRBJ1-6; no clear D. V shed 1 base and J shed 7 bases, with 11 bases lying between them. This CDR3 comprises 15 residues.

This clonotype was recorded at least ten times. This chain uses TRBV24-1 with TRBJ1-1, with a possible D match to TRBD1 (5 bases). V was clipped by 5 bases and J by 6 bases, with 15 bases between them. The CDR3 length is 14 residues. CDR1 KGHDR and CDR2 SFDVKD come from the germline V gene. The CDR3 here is CATSAQGETSEAFF. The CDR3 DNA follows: TGTGCCACCAGTGCGCAGGGCGAGACCTCTGAAGCTTTCTTT.

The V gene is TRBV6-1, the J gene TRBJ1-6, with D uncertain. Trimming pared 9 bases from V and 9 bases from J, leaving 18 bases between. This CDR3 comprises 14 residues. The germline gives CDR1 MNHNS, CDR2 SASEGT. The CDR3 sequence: CASEMTPRRSPLHF. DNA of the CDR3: TGTGCCAGTGAGATGACCCCCCGGCGTTCACCCCTCCACTTT.

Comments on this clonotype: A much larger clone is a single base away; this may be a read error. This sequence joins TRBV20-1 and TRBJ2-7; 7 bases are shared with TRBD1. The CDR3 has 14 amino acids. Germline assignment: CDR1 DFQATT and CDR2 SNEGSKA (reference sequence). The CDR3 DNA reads TGCAGTGCTAAGGGGGCGTCGAGCTCCTACGAGCAGCACTTC. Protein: CSAKGASSSYEQHF.

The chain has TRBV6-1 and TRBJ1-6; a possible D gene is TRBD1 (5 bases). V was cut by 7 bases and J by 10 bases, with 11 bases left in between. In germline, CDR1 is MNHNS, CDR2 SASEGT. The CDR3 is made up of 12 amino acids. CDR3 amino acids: CASTSGQSPLHF. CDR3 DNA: TGTGCCAGCACCTCAGGGCAATCACCCCTCCACTTT.

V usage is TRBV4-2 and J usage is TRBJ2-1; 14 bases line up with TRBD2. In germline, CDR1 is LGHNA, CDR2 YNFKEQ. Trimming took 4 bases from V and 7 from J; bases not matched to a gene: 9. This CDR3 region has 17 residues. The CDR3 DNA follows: TGTGCCAGCAGCCTCTGGACTAGCGGGGGGCAGGATAATGAGCAGTTCTTC. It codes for CASSLWTSGGQDNEQFF.

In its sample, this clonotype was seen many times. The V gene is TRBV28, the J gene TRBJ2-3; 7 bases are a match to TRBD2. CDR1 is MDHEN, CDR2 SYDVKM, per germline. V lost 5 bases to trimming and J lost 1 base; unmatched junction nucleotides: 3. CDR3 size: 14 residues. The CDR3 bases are TGTGCCAGCAGTATACGGGGGGGCACAGATACGCAGTATTTT. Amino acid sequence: CASSIRGGTDTQYF.

This CDR3 is CAISDRTGGGSPLHF. The CDR3 DNA reads TGTGCCATCAGTGACCGGACAGGGGGCGGTTCACCCCTCCACTTT. V usage is TRBV10-3 and J usage is TRBJ1-6; 11 bases line up with TRBD1. The CDR3 consists of 15 residues. With 3 bases clipped from V and 9 bases from J, the junction kept 4 bases outside the gene matches. The germline V gene has CDR1 ENHRY and CDR2 SYGVKD.

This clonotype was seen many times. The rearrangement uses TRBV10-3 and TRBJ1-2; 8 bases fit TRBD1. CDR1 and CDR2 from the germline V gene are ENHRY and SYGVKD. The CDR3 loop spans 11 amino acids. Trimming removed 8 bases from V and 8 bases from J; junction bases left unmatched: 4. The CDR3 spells CAIQDRDGYTF. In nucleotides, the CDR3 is TGTGCCATCCAGGACAGGGACGGCTACACCTTC.

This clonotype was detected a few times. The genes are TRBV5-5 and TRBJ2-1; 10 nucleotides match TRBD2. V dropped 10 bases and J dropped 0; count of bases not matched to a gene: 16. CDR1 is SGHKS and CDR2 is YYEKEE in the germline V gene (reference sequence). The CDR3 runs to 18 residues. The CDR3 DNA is TGTGCCCACCCTGGAGGAGTAGCGGGGGGATCCTCCTACAATGAGCAGTTCTTC. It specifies CAHPGGVAGGSSYNEQFF.

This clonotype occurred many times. CDR3 loop: CASSLGTIGETQYF. In DNA form, the CDR3 reads TGTGCCAGCAGCTTAGGGACTATTGGAGAGACCCAGTACTTC. The chain combines TRBV7-9 with TRBJ2-5; TRBD2 might be the D (6 bases). Germline loops: CDR1 SEHNR, CDR2 FQNEAQ (reference sequence). The CDR3 has 14 amino acids. The ends were cut back, 1 base at V and 4 bases at J, with 10 bases in the middle.

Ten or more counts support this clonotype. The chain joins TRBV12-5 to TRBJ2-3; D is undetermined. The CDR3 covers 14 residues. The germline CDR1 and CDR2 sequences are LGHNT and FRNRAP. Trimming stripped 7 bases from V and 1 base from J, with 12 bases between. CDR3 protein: CASAQFTGTDTQYF. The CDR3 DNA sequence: TGTGCTAGTGCCCAGTTTACAGGCACAGATACGCAGTATTTT.

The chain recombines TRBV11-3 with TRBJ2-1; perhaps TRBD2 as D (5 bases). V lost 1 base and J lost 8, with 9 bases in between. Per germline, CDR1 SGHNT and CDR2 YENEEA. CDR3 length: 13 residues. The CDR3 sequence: CASSLGLAYEQFF. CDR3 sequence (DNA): TGTGCCAGCAGCTTAGGTCTAGCCTATGAGCAGTTCTTC.

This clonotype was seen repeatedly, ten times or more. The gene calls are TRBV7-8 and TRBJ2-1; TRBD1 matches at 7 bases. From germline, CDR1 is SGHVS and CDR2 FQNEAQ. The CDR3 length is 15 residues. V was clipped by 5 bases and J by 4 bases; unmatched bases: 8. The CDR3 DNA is TGTGCCAGCAGCCAACAGGGGACGACTTACAATGAGCAGTTCTTC. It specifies CASSQQGTTYNEQFF. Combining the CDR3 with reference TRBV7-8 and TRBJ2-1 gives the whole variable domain GAGVSQSPRYKVAKRGQDVALRCDPISGHVSLFWYQQALGQGPEFLTYFQNEAQLDKSGLPSDRFFAERPEGSVSTLKIQRTQQEDSAVYLCASSQQGTTYNEQFFGPGTRLTVL.